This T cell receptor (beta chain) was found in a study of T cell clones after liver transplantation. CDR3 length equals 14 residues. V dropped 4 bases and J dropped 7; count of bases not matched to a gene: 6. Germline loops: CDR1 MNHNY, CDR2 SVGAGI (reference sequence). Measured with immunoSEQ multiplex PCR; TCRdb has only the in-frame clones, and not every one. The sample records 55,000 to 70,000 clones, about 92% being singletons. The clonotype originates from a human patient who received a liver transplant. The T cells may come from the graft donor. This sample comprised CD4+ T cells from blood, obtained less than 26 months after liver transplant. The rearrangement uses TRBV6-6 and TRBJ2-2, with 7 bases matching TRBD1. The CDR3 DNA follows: TGTGCCAGCAGTTCAGGGGGAATCGGCGGGGAGCTGTTTTTT. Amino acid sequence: CASSSGGIGGELFF.